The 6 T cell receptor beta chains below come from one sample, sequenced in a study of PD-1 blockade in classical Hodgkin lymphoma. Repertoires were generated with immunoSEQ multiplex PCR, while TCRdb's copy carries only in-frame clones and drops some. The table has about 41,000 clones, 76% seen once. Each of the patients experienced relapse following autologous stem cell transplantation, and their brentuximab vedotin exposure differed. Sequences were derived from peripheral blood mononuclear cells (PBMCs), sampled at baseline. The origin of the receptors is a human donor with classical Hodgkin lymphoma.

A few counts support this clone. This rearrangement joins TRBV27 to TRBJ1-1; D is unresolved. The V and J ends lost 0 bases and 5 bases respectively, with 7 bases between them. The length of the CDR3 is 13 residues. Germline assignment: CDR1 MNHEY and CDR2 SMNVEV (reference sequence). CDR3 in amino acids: CASSLSGTTEAFF. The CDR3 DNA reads TGTGCCAGCAGTTTATCGGGAACAACTGAAGCTTTCTTT.

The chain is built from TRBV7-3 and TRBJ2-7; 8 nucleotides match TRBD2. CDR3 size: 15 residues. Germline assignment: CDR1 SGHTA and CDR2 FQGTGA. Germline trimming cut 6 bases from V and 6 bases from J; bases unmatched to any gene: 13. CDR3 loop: CASSPSGTSGGEQYF. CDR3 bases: TGTGCCAGCAGTCCTTCCGGGACTAGTGGAGGCGAGCAGTACTTC.

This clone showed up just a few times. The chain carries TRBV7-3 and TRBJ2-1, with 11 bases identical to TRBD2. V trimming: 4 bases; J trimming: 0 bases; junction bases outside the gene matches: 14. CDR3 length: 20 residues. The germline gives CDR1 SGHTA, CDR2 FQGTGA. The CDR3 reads CASSSPATSGKSSSYNEQFF. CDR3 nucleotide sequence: TGTGCCAGCAGCTCGCCCGCGACTAGCGGGAAGAGTAGCTCCTACAATGAGCAGTTCTTC.

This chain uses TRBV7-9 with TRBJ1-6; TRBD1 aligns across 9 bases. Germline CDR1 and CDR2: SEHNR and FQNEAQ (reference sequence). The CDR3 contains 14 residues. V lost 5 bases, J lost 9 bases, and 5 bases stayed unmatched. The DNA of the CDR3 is TGTGCCAGCAGCCACAGGGGGCAGGGTTCACCCCTCCACTTT. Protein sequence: CASSHRGQGSPLHF.

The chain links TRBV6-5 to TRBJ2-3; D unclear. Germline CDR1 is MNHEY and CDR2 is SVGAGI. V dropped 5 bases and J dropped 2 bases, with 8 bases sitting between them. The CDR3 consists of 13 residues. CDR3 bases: TGTGCCAGCAGTCCCCAATCCACAGATACGCAGTATTTT. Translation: CASSPQSTDTQYF.

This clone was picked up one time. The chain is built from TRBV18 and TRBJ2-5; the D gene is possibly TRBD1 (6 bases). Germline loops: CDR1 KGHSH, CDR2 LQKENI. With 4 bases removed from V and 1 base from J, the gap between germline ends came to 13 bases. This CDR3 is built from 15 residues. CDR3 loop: CASSQPGQGQETQYF. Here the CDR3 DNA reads TGTGCCAGCTCACAACCGGGACAAGGCCAAGAGACCCAGTACTTC.